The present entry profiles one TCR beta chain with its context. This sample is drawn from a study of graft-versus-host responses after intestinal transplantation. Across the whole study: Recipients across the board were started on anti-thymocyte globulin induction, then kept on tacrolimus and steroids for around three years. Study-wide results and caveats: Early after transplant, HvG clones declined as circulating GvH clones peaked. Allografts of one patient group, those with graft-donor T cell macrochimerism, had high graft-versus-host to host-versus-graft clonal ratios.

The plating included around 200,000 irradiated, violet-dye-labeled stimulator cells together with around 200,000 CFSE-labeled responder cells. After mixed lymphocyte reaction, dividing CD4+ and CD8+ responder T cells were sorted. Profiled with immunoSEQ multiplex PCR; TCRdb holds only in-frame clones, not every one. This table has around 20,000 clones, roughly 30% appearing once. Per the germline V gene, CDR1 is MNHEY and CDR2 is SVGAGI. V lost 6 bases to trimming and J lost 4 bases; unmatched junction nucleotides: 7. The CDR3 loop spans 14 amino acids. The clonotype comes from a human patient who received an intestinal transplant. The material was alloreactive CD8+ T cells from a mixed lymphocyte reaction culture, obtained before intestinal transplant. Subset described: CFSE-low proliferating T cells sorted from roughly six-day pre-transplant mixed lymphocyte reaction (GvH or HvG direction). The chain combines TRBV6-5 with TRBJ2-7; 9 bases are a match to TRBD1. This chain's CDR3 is CASSGTGTVYEQYF. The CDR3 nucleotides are TGTGCCAGCAGCGGGACAGGGACCGTTTACGAGCAGTACTTC.